This T cell receptor (beta chain) comes out of a study of cytomegalovirus exposure and HLA in healthy donors. Whole-study findings and limits: The authors judged a highly shared variant cluster likely a sequencing artifact.

Nominal health characterized the donors when sampled, though unrecorded immune exposures were likely. The CDR3 is made up of 10 amino acids. Trimming took off 2 bases at V and 10 bases at J, with 6 bases between the two ends. Germline V CDR1 and CDR2: SQVTM, ANQGSEA. Use of 60 Vbeta and 13 Jbeta primers characterized the PCR. Repertoires were generated with immunoSEQ multiplex PCR, while TCRdb's copy carries only in-frame clones and drops some. The sample carries roughly 200,000 clones, 70% to 75% recorded once. This clone was seen only once. Its antigen is unknown. The sequenced material came from PBMCs. The receptor's source is a male donor in good health and CMV-seronegative. J is TRBJ2-1 and V is TRBV29-1; D is uncertain. CDR3: CSVEWAEQFF. As DNA, the CDR3 is TGCAGCGTTGAATGGGCGGAGCAGTTCTTC.